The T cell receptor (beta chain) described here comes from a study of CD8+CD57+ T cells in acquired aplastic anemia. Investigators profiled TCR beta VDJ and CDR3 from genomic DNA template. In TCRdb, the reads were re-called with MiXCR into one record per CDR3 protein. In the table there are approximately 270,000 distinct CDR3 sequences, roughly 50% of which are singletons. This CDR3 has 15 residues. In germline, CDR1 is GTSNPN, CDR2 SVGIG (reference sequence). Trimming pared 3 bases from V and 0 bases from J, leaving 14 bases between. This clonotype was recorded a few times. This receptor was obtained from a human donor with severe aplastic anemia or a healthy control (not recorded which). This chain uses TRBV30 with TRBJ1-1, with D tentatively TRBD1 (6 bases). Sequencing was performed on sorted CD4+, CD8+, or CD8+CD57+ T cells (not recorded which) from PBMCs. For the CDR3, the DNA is TGTGCCTGGAGGGGGAAGGGGGGGATGAACACTGAAGCTTTCTTT. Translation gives CAWRGKGGMNTEAFF.